This TCR beta chain is from a study of molecular identifiers for immune sequencing clone quantification (dated by TCRdb to the late 2010s). In the study overall: For a replicate experiment, RNA from roughly 18,000 or 92,000 naive CD8 T cells was divided into five aliquots, and four of the five aliquots were sequenced. The study was a methods study using CD8 T cells to benchmark molecular-identifier clustering-based TCR repertoire sequencing (MIDCIRS) and TCR RNA copy counting. General conclusions and limits of the study: In CMV-specific effector cells, over 98% of molecules were held by clones above 20 RNA copies, whereas under 1% of molecules were held by such clones in naive cells. About 3 recovered TCR RNA copies per cell were obtained by modeling, versus about ten by digital PCR, implying a capture efficiency of 30% to 35%. Spiked-in Jurkat TCR RNA equivalent to a single cell was reported to be detectable even among 980,000 or so naive CD8 T cells. The sizes of highly expanded clones could end up underestimated when identical TCR molecules share a barcode. The naive libraries included spiked-in Jurkat TCR RNA (roughly ten copies' worth), and this Jurkat TCR RNA is not part of the donor repertoire. When barcode sub-clustering was left out, chimeric consensus sequences inflated TCR diversity, with chimeras reaching as high as 47%.

The library was generated by PCR. Sequencing took place on a NextSeq 500. Preparation of bulk TCR libraries followed a previously described approach, with the TCR primers listed in Table S5. Purification of total RNA was performed with the Qiagen AllPrep DNA/RNA kit. Before analysis, reads from multiple sequencing runs of the same library were pooled. On the study's bioinformatics: Reads were retained only if the reads had an exact TCR constant sequence, and the retained reads were trimmed to 150 nt and grouped according to their 12-nt molecular barcodes. Reads inside each barcode group were sub-clustered using a 15% Levenshtein threshold, and a quality-weighted consensus sequence was constructed for each RNA molecule. Non-functional sequences were excluded, and lower-count sequences lying one edit away from another sequence were also excluded. Barcode sub-clusters with fewer than 20% of the maximum read count were removed, based on fitting two negative binomial distributions. TCRdb trimmed the raw reads at Q25, called clones with MiXCR and kept productive beta chains. Identical CDR3 protein sequences are pooled into one entry, listed with their most common genes and DNA. These V and J calls rely on TCRdb rather than the paper's analysis. This sample is represented by some 580,000 distinct CDR3 sequences; 25% of them were singletons. Approximately 0.75% of the sample rests with the top ten.

Naive CD8 T cell libraries were made from approximately 20,000 to 1,000,000 sorted cells using 10%, 30% or 50% of purified RNA. Naive CD8 T cells were FACS-sorted as CD8+CD4-CCR7+CD45RA+ on a BD FACSAria II into RLT Plus buffer. Detection sensitivity was tested by spiking Jurkat RNA equal to about 10 TCR copies' worth into samples containing roughly 17,000-1,100,000 naive CD8 T cells. CD8 T cells were enriched with RosetteSep CD8+ T Cell Enrichment Cocktail and Ficoll-Paque, followed by ACK red cell lysis. From the germline V gene, CDR1 is SGHRS and CDR2 is YFSETQ. V loses 0 bases, J loses 5 bases, and the germline ends lie 14 bases apart. Measured from the cysteine to the phenylalanine, the CDR3 is 15 residues long. This entry keeps only the CDR3 DNA: 45 bases, framed from base 1. This clonotype was recorded at least ten times. What antigen it recognizes has not been identified. No clone much larger than this one lies a single base away; base qualities are absent.

Specimen: naive CD8+ T cells from blood, with Jurkat cell RNA spiked in. The meaning of the sample's cell subset or site label: FACS-sorted CD8+CD4-CCR7+CD45RA+ naive T cells. The chain was built from TRBV5-1 and TRBJ1-1, with no confidently assigned D gene. The clonotype comes from a human donor in good health. Some libraries in this study had Jurkat cell RNA spiked in. The CDR3 region reads CASSLDTLVGTEAFF. The DNA sequence follows: TGCGCCAGCAGCTTGGATACTCTAGTCGGGACTGAAGCTTTCTTT.